These 3 T cell receptor beta chains share one sample of origin, sequenced in a study of identical twins. MiXCR was run by TCRdb on the 5' RACE reads, yielding one entry per CDR3 protein. The table has about 1.7 million distinct CDR3 sequences, 32% seen once; the top ten hold about 0.25%. The sequencing sample was made of cord blood. All receptors derive from a newborn girl in good health.

This chain connects TRBV20-1 to TRBJ2-5; 10 positions agree with TRBD2. Germline lookup yields CDR1 DFQATT and CDR2 SNEGSKA (reference sequence). The CDR3 consists of 17 residues. J was trimmed by 11 bases and V by 6 bases; bases with no gene match: 24. The CDR3 nucleotides are TGCAGTGCCCATCGGACTAGCGGCCCTTTTGACTACAATGAGCAGTACTTC. Translated, it gives CSAHRTSGPFDYNEQYF.

Only a few counts were recorded for this clonotype. The chain is built from TRBV14 and TRBJ1-2, with TRBD1 as a possible D gene (5 bases). The CDR3 is 18 amino acids. The germline gives CDR1 SGHDN, CDR2 FVKESK. V was shortened by 3 bases and J by 6 bases, with 26 bases between the two germline ends. The CDR3 is CASSHHPGGTGIRNGYTF. The CDR3 region has the DNA TGTGCCAGCAGCCACCATCCTGGAGGGACCGGAATTCGCAATGGCTACACCTTC.

This clonotype was picked up a small number of times. The V and J genes are TRBV4-2 and TRBJ1-1; D ambiguous. V lost 0 bases, J lost 1 base, and 9 bases lay in between. CDR3 length: 15 residues. Germline V gene lookup returns CDR1 LGHNA and CDR2 YNFKEQ. This CDR3 reads CASSQDLTANTEAFF. The CDR3 DNA is TGTGCCAGCAGCCAAGATCTGACGGCGAACACTGAAGCTTTCTTT.